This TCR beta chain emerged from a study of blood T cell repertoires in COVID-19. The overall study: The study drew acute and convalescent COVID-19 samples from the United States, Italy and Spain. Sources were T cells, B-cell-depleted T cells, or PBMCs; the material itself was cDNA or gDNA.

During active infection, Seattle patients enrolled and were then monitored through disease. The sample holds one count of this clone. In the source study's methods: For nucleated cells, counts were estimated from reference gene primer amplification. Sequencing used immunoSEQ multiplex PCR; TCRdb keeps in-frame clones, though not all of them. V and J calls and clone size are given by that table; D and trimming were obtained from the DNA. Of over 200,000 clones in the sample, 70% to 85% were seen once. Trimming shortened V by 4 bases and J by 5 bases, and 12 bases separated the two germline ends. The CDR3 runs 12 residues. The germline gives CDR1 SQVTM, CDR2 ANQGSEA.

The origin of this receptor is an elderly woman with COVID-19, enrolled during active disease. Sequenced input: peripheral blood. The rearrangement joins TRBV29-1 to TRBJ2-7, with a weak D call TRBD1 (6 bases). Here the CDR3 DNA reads TGCAGCGTTGGGAAGACAGGCAACGAGCAGTACTTC. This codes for CSVGKTGNEQYF.